Below, 21 T cell receptor beta chains from the same sample are listed, as sequenced in a study of T cell responses to AZD1222 COVID-19 vaccine. Generated by immunoSEQ multiplex PCR, the TCRdb table keeps only in-frame clones and is missing some. The sample yields around 150,000 clones, around nine tenths seen once. The source material was peripheral blood, sampled 28 days after the second AZD1222 dose. All receptors derive from an adult who received the AZD1222 COVID-19 vaccine.

This chain uses TRBV7-6 with TRBJ2-1, with 8 bases fitting TRBD2. The CDR3 is made up of 16 amino acids. V was pared by 5 bases and J by 6 bases, with 12 bases of the junction left unmatched. CDR1 is SGHVS and CDR2 is FNYEAQ in the germline V gene. The CDR3 reads CASSPSWSGSANEQFF. The CDR3 nucleotides are TGTGCCAGCAGCCCAAGTTGGAGCGGGAGTGCCAATGAGCAGTTCTTC.

This clone was seen at least ten times. Within the sample, other DNA sequences also encode this same CDR3. The chain is built from TRBV18 and TRBJ1-2; D not certain. From germline, CDR1 is KGHSH and CDR2 LQKENI. The CDR3 has 14 amino acids. Trimming took 0 bases from V and 4 from J, leaving 9 bases between them. CDR3 region: CASSPPTESYGYTF. DNA for the CDR3: TGTGCCAGCTCACCACCGACGGAGTCCTATGGCTACACCTTC.

The V and J genes are TRBV4-2 and TRBJ2-5, with D maybe TRBD2 (7 bases). The CDR3 extends over 17 amino acids. V dropped 1 base and J dropped 2 bases, with 17 bases sitting between them. Germline values: CDR1 LGHNA, CDR2 YNFKEQ. CDR3: CASSQARTGGVQETQYF. The CDR3 coding sequence is TGTGCCAGCAGCCAAGCTCGGACGGGGGGCGTACAAGAGACCCAGTACTTC.

The V gene is TRBV5-6, the J gene TRBJ2-1, with D hard to call. Trimming removed 0 bases at V and 0 bases at J, with 10 bases between. This CDR3 region has 16 residues. From germline, CDR1 is SGHDT and CDR2 YYEEEE. Written as DNA, the CDR3 is TGTGCCAGCAGCTTGGTCGGTCCAAACTCCTACAATGAGCAGTTCTTC. Amino acid sequence: CASSLVGPNSYNEQFF.

The chain couples TRBV6-5 to TRBJ1-1; TRBD1 might be the D (5 bases). The CDR3 is made up of 14 amino acids. The germline CDR1 and CDR2 sequences are MNHEY and SVGAGI. Trimming removed 7 bases from V and 6 bases from J, with 18 bases in between. The CDR3 region has the DNA TGTGCCAGCAATCCGGCGGAGGGGAGGGCTGAAGCTTTCTTT. Its translation is CASNPAEGRAEAFF.

The V and J genes are TRBV25-1 and TRBJ1-2; D is ambiguous. The CDR3 loop spans 13 amino acids. V lost 8 bases to trimming and J lost 8 bases, with 18 bases between them. The germline gives CDR1 MGHDK, CDR2 SYGVNS. The CDR3: CASQSGAGRGYTF. The CDR3 coding sequence is TGTGCCAGCCAGTCGGGTGCCGGCCGGGGCTACACCTTC.

The chain joins TRBV20-1 to TRBJ2-7, with D uncertain. The CDR3 is made up of 11 amino acids. Germline CDR1 and CDR2: DFQATT and SNEGSKA (reference sequence). V lost 5 bases and J lost 2, with 7 bases in between. As DNA, the CDR3 is TGCAGTGCTCCCGTCGCCTACGAGCAGTACTTC. Protein product: CSAPVAYEQYF.

This rearrangement joins TRBV2 to TRBJ1-5, with 10 bases that match TRBD1. This CDR3 is built from 14 residues. With 6 bases clipped from V and 7 bases from J, the junction kept 6 bases outside the gene matches. Germline CDR1 and CDR2: SNHLY and FYNNEI. CDR3 DNA: TGTGCCAGCAGCCCGGACAGGGGGAGACAGCCCCAGCATTTT. Protein: CASSPDRGRQPQHF.

This sequence joins TRBV9 and TRBJ1-3, with 8 bases that match TRBD1. J was trimmed by 0 bases and V by 3 bases; bases with no gene match: 2. The germline CDR1 and CDR2 sequences are SGDLS and YYNGEE. This CDR3 contains 15 residues. CDR3 in DNA: TGTGCCAGCAGCGACAGGGGGGACTCTGGAAACACCATATATTTT. Translation gives CASSDRGDSGNTIYF.

The chain employs TRBV5-4 and TRBJ1-1; a weak D match, TRBD1 (5 bases). V shed 4 bases and J shed 3 bases, with 10 bases lying between them. Germline V lookup: CDR1 SGHNT, CDR2 YYREEE (reference sequence). This CDR3 is built from 13 residues. The CDR3 nucleotides read TGTGCCAGCAGCAAGGGACCGGACACTGAAGCTTTCTTT. It yields the protein CASSKGPDTEAFF.

This clone was observed a handful of times. The CDR3 reads CASSYAATGNTIYF. CDR3 sequence (DNA): TGTGCCAGCAGTTACGCGGCTACTGGAAACACCATATATTTT. The rearrangement uses TRBV6-5 and TRBJ1-3; D call uncertain. V was clipped by 2 bases and J by 2 bases, with 7 bases between them. In germline, CDR1 is MNHEY, CDR2 SVGAGI. The CDR3 is made up of 14 amino acids.

The chain employs TRBV9 and TRBJ1-2; D call uncertain. V was trimmed by 0 bases and J by 0 bases, leaving 3 bases between them. Germline values: CDR1 SGDLS, CDR2 YYNGEE. The CDR3 length is 13 residues. The CDR3 reads CASSVDSNYGYTF. CDR3 nucleotide sequence: TGTGCCAGCAGCGTAGACTCTAACTATGGCTACACCTTC.

The chain has TRBV11-2 and TRBJ1-1; the match to TRBD1 covers 10 bases. CDR3 length equals 13 residues. The trim removed 2 bases at V and 8 bases at J, leaving 2 bases unmatched. Germline values: CDR1 SGHAT, CDR2 FQNNGV. CDR3 nucleotide sequence: TGTGCCAGCAGCTTACAGGACAGGGGGGAAGCTTTCTTT. Translation: CASSLQDRGEAFF. Full variable domain (remainder filled in from reference TRBV11-2 and TRBJ1-1): EAGVAQSPRYKIIEKRQSVAFWCNPISGHATLYWYQQILGQGPKLLIQFQNNGVVDDSQLPKDRFSAERLKGVDSTLKIQPAKLEDSAVYLCASSLQDRGEAFFGQGTRLTVV.

CDR3 nucleotides: TGTGCCAGCAGTAAAGAATCGGGGTGGGACACCGGGGAGCTGTTTTTT. Translating it yields CASSKESGWDTGELFF. The V call is TRBV4-2, the J call TRBJ2-2, with D perhaps TRBD2 (5 bases). The V and J ends lost 6 bases and 3 bases respectively, with 17 bases between them. The CDR3 is 16 amino acids. Germline CDR1 is LGHNA and CDR2 is YNFKEQ.

This chain connects TRBV6-5 to TRBJ1-1; TRBD1 aligns across 7 bases. CDR3 length: 15 amino acids. Germline loops: CDR1 MNHEY, CDR2 SVGAGI. The junction had 10 bases not matched to a gene; V was cut back by 5 bases and J by 4 bases. CDR3 in amino acids: CASSKQTGRATEAFF. The CDR3 nucleotides read TGTGCCAGCAGTAAACAGACAGGGAGGGCCACTGAAGCTTTCTTT.

The CDR3 sequence is CASSPGPLAGNYEQYF. Here the CDR3 DNA reads TGTGCCAGCAGCCCAGGGCCCCTAGCGGGAAACTACGAGCAGTACTTC. The rearrangement joins TRBV7-6 to TRBJ2-7; 9 nucleotides agree with TRBD2. V was pared by 5 bases and J by 3 bases, with 11 bases of the junction left unmatched. Germline V gives CDR1 SGHVS, CDR2 FNYEAQ. This CDR3 contains 16 residues.

This sequence joins TRBV7-5 and TRBJ2-7; the table's D call of TRBD1 was not tested on the DNA. TRBV7-5 is recorded as a pseudogene. CDR3 size: 12 residues. CDR3 protein: CVSQPSPCEQYF. For the CDR3, the DNA is TGTGTCAGTCAACCCAGTCCGTGCGAGCAGTACTTC.

This chain links TRBV2 with TRBJ2-7, with 10 bases identical to TRBD1. V gave up 4 bases and J gave up 2 bases; unmatched junction bases: 5. Germline CDR1 reads SNHLY; CDR2 reads FYNNEI. The CDR3 is 15 residues long. The CDR3 region is CASSARDRGTYEQYF. The CDR3 nucleotides are TGTGCCAGCAGTGCCCGGGACAGGGGAACCTACGAGCAGTACTTC. The full variable domain, its missing parts supplied by reference TRBV2 and TRBJ2-7, is EPEVTQTPSHQVTQMGQEVILRCVPISNHLYFYWYRQILGQKVEFLVSFYNNEISEKSEIFDDQFSVERPDGSNFTLKIRSTKLEDSAMYFCASSARDRGTYEQYFGPGTRLTVT.

V and J are TRBV5-1 and TRBJ1-2; D perhaps matches TRBD1 (6 bases). The CDR3 length is 14 residues. Trimming removed 0 bases at V and 6 bases at J, with 12 bases between. The germline V gene has CDR1 SGHRS and CDR2 YFSETQ. The CDR3 DNA is TGCGCCAGCAGCTTGGTGGGGGCGGCGGATGGCTACACCTTC. Translating gives CASSLVGAADGYTF. Full variable domain (missing parts from reference TRBV5-1 and TRBJ1-2): KAGVTQTPRYLIKTRGQQVTLSCSPISGHRSVSWYQQTPGQGLQFLFEYFSETQRNKGNFPGRFSGRQFSNSRSEMNVSTLELGDSALYLCASSLVGAADGYTFGSGTRLTVV.

The rearrangement uses TRBV3-1 (or the pseudogene TRBV3-2) and TRBJ1-1, with 8 bases identical to TRBD1. The CDR3 consists of 14 residues. Germline V gene data show CDR1 as LGHDT and CDR2 as YNNKEL (reference sequence). V shed 3 bases and J 6 bases; nucleotides not matched to a gene: 6. The chain's CDR3 is CASSHRTGMPEAFF. The CDR3 coding sequence is TGTGCCAGCAGCCATCGGACAGGGATGCCTGAAGCTTTCTTT.

The chain couples TRBV4-2 to TRBJ2-1, with TRBD2 matching 11 bases. The CDR3 spans 18 residues. Looked up from germline, CDR1 is LGHNA and CDR2 is YNFKEQ. V lost 0 bases and J lost 3; bases outside the gene matches: 7. Written as DNA, the CDR3 is TGTGCCAGCAGCCAAGAACAAGCCGGGACTAGCGGCTACAATGAGCAGTTCTTC. This sequence encodes CASSQEQAGTSGYNEQFF.